Sequencing of this T cell receptor (beta chain) was carried out in a study of T cell responses to AZD1222 COVID-19 vaccine (dated by TCRdb to the early 2020s). General notes on the study: A total of around 240 trial participants underwent TCR sequencing, of whom about 200 received two doses of AZD1222 and approximately 25 received two doses of the MenACWY control vaccine. Enrollment into the trials was organized by age into subgroups of 18-55, 56-69 and 70-plus years, and those subgroups contained approximately 160, 26 and 62 TCR-sequenced participants, respectively.

The CDR3 goes from the cysteine to the phenylalanine over 15 residues. This entry keeps only the CDR3 DNA: 45 bases, framed from base 1. V is shortened by 5 bases, J by 1 base, and the region joining them spans 14 bases. According to the germline V gene (reference sequence), CDR1 reads LGHDT and CDR2 reads YNNKEL. The time point label on this specimen signifies: about 28 days (+/-7) after the second vaccine dose. AZD1222 recipients with second doses at about 4 weeks or about 12 weeks were pooled, because spike-specific TCR depth and breadth did not differ between schedules. The vaccinee samples were drawn from two UK trials, COV001 and COV002, one of which was a single-blind randomized controlled phase 2/3 trial testing AZD1222 (ChAdOx1 nCoV-19) in healthy adults. For TCRbeta chain sequencing, PBMC samples were collected from trial participants at day 0 and at day 28 after the second dose. General study outcomes and caveats: CD4 TCRs associated with the vaccine covered the entire spike protein, and the dominant responses were in regions 160-218 and 743-854. Because no day 14 peak-response samples were available, the repertoires could be characterized only after the peak T cell response. Spike-specific TCR breadth and depth rose significantly after two AZD1222 doses compared with day 0 and with MenACWY recipients. Participants were mostly white British, with more females than males. The authors suggested clonal diversity may have been underestimated. Reportedly, close to half of the unique spike-specific TCRs recognized epitopes lying outside the regions that are mutated in the B.1.351 and B.1.1.7 variants. The 56-69-year group was small, and its depth increase did not reach significance, likely because of low power. Conclusions about previously exposed vaccinees were limited because only 5 or 6 AZD1222 recipients were SARS-CoV-2 seropositive at baseline.

Concerning this clone itself: The clone's antigen remains unknown. One base away there is no much larger clone; base qualities are not given.

The CDR3 regions of human TCRbeta chains were subjected to immunosequencing. Turning to the authors' computational methods: Repertoire TCRs were matched against a reference library of SARS-CoV-2-specific TCRs generated with the MIRA antigen-specificity platform. Breadth meant the fraction of unique TCRs that were SARS-CoV-2-associated, whereas depth meant the fraction of total T cells that were SARS-CoV-2-associated. Using the MIRA data, every spike-specific TCR was mapped to the spike region that the TCR reacted to and assigned to either a CD4 or a CD8 class. Log10-transformed breadth and depth values were compared by one-way ANOVA with Sidak's multiple comparisons tests. TCRdb obtained this table from immuneACCESS and retained in-frame rearrangements with V and J assigned. These tables miss some clones; where compared with another copy, unresolved V genes account for less than half of the shortfall, and the remainder is unexplained. That table gives V, J and clone size, and the DNA gave D and trimming. This sample is represented by some 200,000 clones; 70% to 90% of them were singletons. The leading ten clones occupy roughly 26% of the sample.

The source was peripheral blood, collected 28 days after the second AZD1222 dose. The receptor comes from an adult who received the AZD1222 COVID-19 vaccine. Rearrangement joined TRBV3-1 (or the pseudogene TRBV3-2) to TRBJ1-1; 5 matching bases give a weak D call of TRBD1. Here the CDR3 is given as CASSVGGMANTEAFF. The DNA is TGTGCCAGCAGCGTCGGGGGTATGGCGAACACTGAAGCTTTCTTT.